Following are 28 T cell receptor beta chains from one sample sequenced in a study of memory CD4+ T cells and cytomegalovirus serostatus. TCRdb's copy holds only in-frame clones and misses some; the assay was immunoSEQ multiplex PCR. This sample has approximately 41,000 clones; about three quarters occur once, and the top ten carry about 6.8%. Single viable CD3+CD4+CD8-CD45RO+ cells were sorted as the memory CD4+ T cells. Sequenced input: memory CD4+ T cells from blood. The source is an adult in good health and CMV-seronegative.

The genes are TRBV27 and TRBJ2-2, with TRBD1 matching over 8 bases. The CDR3 is 16 amino acids. Germline V CDR1 and CDR2: MNHEY, SMNVEV (reference sequence). The junction had 10 bases not matched to a gene; V was cut back by 5 bases and J by 5 bases. Written as DNA, the CDR3 is TGTGCCAGCAGTACCTCTCGGACAGGGCGAACCGGGGAGCTGTTTTTT. Encoded protein: CASSTSRTGRTGELFF.

The chain employs TRBV2 and TRBJ1-1; 8 bases match TRBD1. Germline V lookup: CDR1 SNHLY, CDR2 FYNNEI. The CDR3 length is 14 residues. J lost 0 bases, V lost 5 bases, and 2 bases had no gene match. As DNA, the CDR3 is TGTGCCAGCAGTCGACAGGGGATGAACACTGAAGCTTTCTTT. It specifies CASSRQGMNTEAFF.

The chain combines TRBV28 with TRBJ2-6; D perhaps matches TRBD2 (6 bases). The CDR3 covers 17 residues. The germline V gene encodes CDR1 MDHEN and CDR2 SYDVKM. Trimming removed 4 bases from V and 0 bases from J, with 13 bases in between. CDR3 region: CASSSPGSPSGANVLTF. The CDR3, as DNA: TGTGCCAGCAGTTCCCCCGGGAGCCCCTCTGGGGCCAACGTCCTGACTTTC. The variable domain in full, with the rest retrieved from reference TRBV28 and TRBJ2-6, is DVKVTQSSRYLVKRTGEKVFLECVQDMDHENMFWYRQDPGLGLRLIYFSYDVKMKEKGDIPEGYSVSREKKERFSLILESASTNQTSMYLCASSSPGSPSGANVLTFGAGSRLTVL.

This clone was detected once. The chain links TRBV19 to TRBJ2-3; possibly TRBD2 for D (7 bases). V lost 7 bases to trimming and J lost 0 bases, with 20 bases between them. CDR1 LNHDA and CDR2 SQIVND come from the germline V gene (reference sequence). The CDR3 has 17 residues. The DNA for the CDR3 is TGTGCCAGTACCCCGGGGAGGGGGAGATTTAGCACAGATACGCAGTATTTT. This encodes CASTPGRGRFSTDTQYF.

The chain combines TRBV5-1 with TRBJ2-3; TRBD2 matches at 8 bases. The CDR3 runs to 17 residues. The germline V gene has CDR1 SGHRS and CDR2 YFSETQ. V lost 0 bases to trimming and J lost 0 bases; unmatched junction nucleotides: 6. The CDR3 nucleotides are TGCGCCAGCAGCTTGGAACGGGCGGGAGGAAGCACAGATACGCAGTATTTT. Translated: CASSLERAGGSTDTQYF.

This sequence joins TRBV28 and TRBJ1-4; D is perhaps TRBD1 (5 bases). The CDR3 has 14 residues. V was clipped by 2 bases and J by 8 bases, with 12 bases between them. Germline V gives CDR1 MDHEN, CDR2 SYDVKM. The CDR3 DNA reads TGTGCCAGCAGTTTAGGGACCCCCTCAGAAAAACTGTTTTTT. Translated, it gives CASSLGTPSEKLFF.

This clone was seen more than once but under ten times. CDR3 amino acids: CASSPMVGHTEAFF. In DNA form, the CDR3 reads TGTGCCAGCAGCCCCATGGTGGGCCACACTGAAGCTTTCTTT. The genes are TRBV7-2 and TRBJ1-1; D gene ambiguous. V gave up 5 bases and J gave up 3 bases, with 13 bases separating them. Per the germline V gene, CDR1 is SGHTA and CDR2 is FQGNSA. The CDR3 extends over 14 amino acids. The entire variable domain, with the rest obtained from reference TRBV7-2 and TRBJ1-1, is as follows: GAGVSQSPSNKVTEKGKDVELRCDPISGHTALYWYRQSLGQGLEFLIYFQGNSAPDKSGLPSDRFSAERTGGSVSTLTIQRTQQEDSAVYLCASSPMVGHTEAFFGQGTRLTVV.

The rearrangement uses TRBV5-1 and TRBJ2-1, with no clear D. CDR3 length: 13 amino acids. Germline V gene sequence: CDR1 SGHRS, CDR2 YFSETQ. Trimming cost V 0 bases and J 5 bases, with 6 bases left between them. CDR3: CASSLGWNNEQFF. The CDR3 DNA sequence: TGCGCCAGCAGCTTGGGCTGGAACAATGAGCAGTTCTTC.

V gene TRBV19 combines with J gene TRBJ1-5; D unclear. The CDR3 consists of 16 residues. Deletions cut 5 bases from V and 7 bases from J, with 21 bases between. From germline, CDR1 is LNHDA and CDR2 SQIVND (reference sequence). CDR3 residues: CASSSHRAEERQPQHF. The CDR3 bases are TGTGCCAGTAGTTCTCACCGGGCCGAAGAGAGACAGCCCCAGCATTTT.

V is TRBV5-1 and J is TRBJ2-7, with 9 nucleotides matching TRBD2. Germline assignment: CDR1 SGHRS and CDR2 YFSETQ. The CDR3 runs 16 residues. Trimming removed 3 bases from V and 6 bases from J; junction bases left unmatched: 13. The CDR3 region is CASSSLLAGPPLEQYF. CDR3 in DNA: TGCGCCAGCAGCTCCCTACTAGCGGGTCCCCCCCTCGAGCAGTACTTC.

The chain carries TRBV6-5 and TRBJ1-6; D unclear. The V gene's germline CDR1 is MNHEY and CDR2 SVGAGI. Trimming took off 0 bases at V and 13 bases at J, with 7 bases between the two ends. The CDR3 loop spans 12 amino acids. Written as DNA, the CDR3 is TGTGCCAGCAGTTACTCCTCAGGCCCCCTCCACTTT. It specifies CASSYSSGPLHF.

The J gene is TRBJ1-3, the V gene TRBV7-9; D not certain. This CDR3 has 15 residues. CDR1 is SEHNR, CDR2 FQNEAQ, per germline (reference sequence). Trimming shortened V by 5 bases and J by 2 bases, and 13 bases separated the two germline ends. CDR3 nucleotide sequence: TGTGCCAGCAGCCCCACCGCGGCAGCTGGAAACACCATATATTTT. Amino acids: CASSPTAAAGNTIYF.

This chain joins TRBV7-9 and TRBJ1-4; D is undetermined. CDR3 length equals 12 residues. Trimming removed 4 bases from V and 8 bases from J, with 8 bases in between. Germline V lookup: CDR1 SEHNR, CDR2 FQNEAQ (reference sequence). The DNA for the CDR3 is TGTGCCAGCAGCTACCGCGGGGAAAAACTGTTTTTT. This gives the protein CASSYRGEKLFF.

The J gene is TRBJ2-1, the V gene TRBV5-4; D uncertain. Trimming stripped 0 bases from V and 0 bases from J, with 10 bases between. The germline CDR1 and CDR2 sequences are SGHNT and YYREEE (reference sequence). This CDR3 has 16 amino acids. The CDR3 DNA is TGTGCCAGCAGCTTGGGTGGCGCCCGCTCCTACAATGAGCAGTTCTTC. It translates to CASSLGGARSYNEQFF.

The chain carries TRBV12-5 and TRBJ2-7; 8 bases fit TRBD2. The CDR3 spans 16 residues. J was trimmed by 0 bases and V by 7 bases; bases with no gene match: 11. Germline CDR1 is LGHNT and CDR2 is FRNRAP. The CDR3 DNA reads TGTGCTAGTGCTCCCGGGGGGGACATTAACTCCTACGAGCAGTACTTC. Translated, it gives CASAPGGDINSYEQYF.

The rearrangement uses TRBV11-2 and TRBJ2-5, with TRBD1 as a possible D gene (5 bases). This CDR3 is built from 13 residues. CDR1 SGHAT and CDR2 FQNNGV come from the germline V gene. V was pared by 1 base and J by 5 bases, with 8 bases between. The CDR3, as DNA: TGTGCCAGCAGCTTAGGGGGCGAGGAGACCCAGTACTTC. The encoded protein is CASSLGGEETQYF.

J is TRBJ2-1 and V is TRBV30; TRBD2 aligns across 10 bases. The CDR3 runs 20 residues. Germline values: CDR1 GTSNPN, CDR2 SVGIG (reference sequence). Losses at the gene ends were 0 bases for V and 4 bases for J; bases not matched to a gene: 18. CDR3 sequence: CAWSVHGADFGLAVYNEQFF. For the CDR3, the DNA is TGTGCCTGGAGTGTACATGGGGCGGACTTTGGACTAGCGGTTTACAATGAGCAGTTCTTC.

This chain connects TRBV28 to TRBJ2-7; D is uncertain. The germline V and J ends were trimmed by 3 bases and 3 bases, with 6 bases remaining between them. CDR3 length: 12 amino acids. The germline V gene encodes CDR1 MDHEN and CDR2 SYDVKM. CDR3 sequence: CASSLAGYEQYF. DNA of the CDR3: TGTGCCAGCAGTTTGGCCGGCTACGAGCAGTACTTC. Full variable domain (rest looked up from reference TRBV28 and TRBJ2-7): DVKVTQSSRYLVKRTGEKVFLECVQDMDHENMFWYRQDPGLGLRLIYFSYDVKMKEKGDIPEGYSVSREKKERFSLILESASTNQTSMYLCASSLAGYEQYFGPGTRLTVT.

The chain joins TRBV5-3 to TRBJ2-4; TRBD2 is a possible D gene (6 bases). TRBV5-3 is an ORF, with its function uncertain. V was shortened by 0 bases and J by 6 bases, with 13 bases between the two germline ends. This CDR3 is built from 15 residues. The CDR3: CARSLAGGFRNIQYF. The CDR3 nucleotides read TGTGCCAGAAGCTTGGCCGGGGGATTTAGAAACATTCAGTACTTC.

The rearrangement uses TRBV5-1 and TRBJ2-2; D might be TRBD1 (6 bases). Between the trimmed V and J ends, which lost 4 bases and 5 bases, there was a span of 9 bases. This CDR3 has 13 amino acids. Germline V lookup: CDR1 SGHRS, CDR2 YFSETQ. CDR3 protein: CASSPGTTGELFF. The CDR3 DNA is TGCGCCAGCAGCCCCGGGACAACCGGGGAGCTGTTTTTT.

This clone was observed a handful of times. The chain carries TRBV10-2 and TRBJ2-3; the D is unclear. V lost 2 bases, J lost 6 bases, and 3 bases lay in between. The CDR3 contains 11 residues. Germline V gene sequence: CDR1 WSHSY, CDR2 SAAADI. The CDR3 reads CASSETDTQYF. The CDR3 DNA is TGCGCCAGCAGTGAGACGGATACGCAGTATTTT.

The V call is TRBV7-9, the J call TRBJ1-3; D not resolved. The CDR3 extends over 13 amino acids. V gave up 6 bases and J gave up 3 bases, with 9 bases separating them. Per the germline V gene, CDR1 is SEHNR and CDR2 is FQNEAQ (reference sequence). The CDR3 DNA is TGTGCCAGCAGGGAAAGTATTGGAAACACCATATATTTT. It translates to CASRESIGNTIYF.

CDR3 bases: TGTGCCAGCAGTGAAAAACTAGCGGGAGCTGGGGCGTACGAGCAGTACTTC. Translated: CASSEKLAGAGAYEQYF. V is TRBV25-1 and J is TRBJ2-7; TRBD2 aligns across 11 bases. Germline V gene data show CDR1 as MGHDK and CDR2 as SYGVNS. Trimming cost V 2 bases and J 4 bases; bases outside gene matches: 10. This CDR3 comprises 17 residues.

The V call is TRBV7-2, the J call TRBJ2-3; 9 positions match TRBD2. The CDR3 consists of 17 residues. In germline, CDR1 is SGHTA, CDR2 FQGNSA. The V and J ends lost 5 bases and 7 bases, in that order; junction bases with no gene match: 16. CDR3 nucleotide sequence: TGTGCCAGCAGCCCACGCCCCAGCGGGAGGCGCGGGAATACGCAGTATTTT. It specifies CASSPRPSGRRGNTQYF.

This chain links TRBV5-8 with TRBJ2-3; TRBD1 aligns across 9 bases. CDR3 length: 15 residues. Germline V gives CDR1 SGHTS, CDR2 YDEGEE. After removal of 4 bases from V and 0 bases from J, the junction contained 3 bases not matched to a gene. CDR3 sequence (DNA): TGTGCCAGCAGCCTCGGACAGGGGAGCACAGATACGCAGTATTTT. Protein product: CASSLGQGSTDTQYF.

The V gene is TRBV19, the J gene TRBJ2-7; TRBD2 matches 9 bases. The CDR3 consists of 15 residues. Germline-derived CDR1 and CDR2 are LNHDA and SQIVND (reference sequence). V lost 4 bases to trimming and J lost 0 bases; unmatched junction nucleotides: 4. In nucleotides, the CDR3 is TGTGCCAGTAGTAAGGGTAGCGGGAGCTCCTACGAGCAGTACTTC. This gives the protein CASSKGSGSSYEQYF.

The chain is built from TRBV11-1 and TRBJ2-3; D possibly corresponds to TRBD2 (6 bases). The germline V and J ends were trimmed by 8 bases and 1 base, with 13 bases remaining between them. Looked up from germline, CDR1 is SGHAT and CDR2 is FQDESV (reference sequence). CDR3 length equals 14 residues. The CDR3: CASPPQRGTDTQYF. As DNA, the CDR3 is TGTGCCAGCCCCCCCCAGCGGGGCACAGATACGCAGTATTTT. Combining the CDR3 with reference TRBV11-1 and TRBJ2-3 gives the whole variable domain EAEVAQSPRYKITEKSQAVAFWCDPISGHATLYWYRQILGQGPELLVQFQDESVVDDSQLPKDRFSAERLKGVDSTLKIQPAELGDSAMYLCASPPQRGTDTQYFGPGTRLTVL.

This clone turned up a few times. This chain uses TRBV2 with TRBJ2-7; 12 bases agree with TRBD2. This CDR3 has 18 amino acids. V trimming: 5 bases; J trimming: 2 bases; junction bases outside the gene matches: 13. The V gene's germline CDR1 is SNHLY and CDR2 FYNNEI. Written as DNA, the CDR3 is TGTGCCAGCAGTCCTGGGGGGTGGAGGACTAGCGGGACCTACGAGCAGTACTTC. Amino acid sequence: CASSPGGWRTSGTYEQYF.